This T cell receptor (beta chain) was recorded in a study of T-cell reconstitution after alpha-beta-depleted transplantation in children (dated by TCRdb to about 2016). Regarding the research as a whole: Using TCR repertoire profiling, the study quantitatively followed how T-cell immune reconstitution unfolded in children after TCRalphabeta/CD19-depleted allogeneic hematopoietic cell transplantation.

Receptor libraries were prepared by PCR. Sequencing relied on an Illumina HiSeq 2500. TCR libraries were prepared with molecular barcoding, using unique molecular identifiers to normalize TCRbeta repertoire quantification. In-frame beta chains were kept once TCRdb had trimmed the public reads at Q25 with fastp and called clones with MiXCR. Identical CDR3 proteins give one entry, which carries the most common genes and DNA. The sample records 400,000 to 500,000 distinct CDR3 sequences, roughly 10% of which are singletons. The ten largest clones add up to 5% to 6.5% of the sample. CDR1 and CDR2 (SGHRS, YFSETQ) derive from the germline V gene. From its cysteine to its phenylalanine, the CDR3 spans 15 amino acids. The only DNA kept is the CDR3, 45 bases in frame from the first base. Unmatched junction bases come to 6, with V trimmed by 5 bases and J by 0 bases. A note on this clonotype: Its antigen target is currently unknown. No per-base quality is available; no much larger clone lies one base away.

Sequencing was performed on PBMCs from the stem cell graft donor, taken from the stem cell graft. This sequence uses TRBV5-1 and TRBJ2-3; TRBD2 lines up with 7 middle nucleotides. This clonotype originated in a human donor who donated a stem cell graft to a child with acute myeloid leukemia. The CDR3 here reads CASSEAGMSTDTQYF. The sequenced DNA is TGCGCCAGCAGTGAAGCGGGGATGAGCACAGATACGCAGTATTTT.